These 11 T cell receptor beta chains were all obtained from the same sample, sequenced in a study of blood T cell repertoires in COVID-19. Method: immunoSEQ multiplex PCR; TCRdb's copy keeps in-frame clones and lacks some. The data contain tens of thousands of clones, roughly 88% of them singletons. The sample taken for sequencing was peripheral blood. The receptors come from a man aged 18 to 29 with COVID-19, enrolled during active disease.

For the CDR3, the DNA is TGTGCCAGCAGCACGACGACAGGGGGCACCGGGGAGCTGTTTTTT. Protein product: CASSTTTGGTGELFF. V usage is TRBV7-3 and J usage is TRBJ2-2, with 9 bases that match TRBD1. Germline CDR1 is SGHTA and CDR2 is FQGTGA. There are 15 residues in the CDR3. Trimming removed 5 bases from V and 4 bases from J; junction bases left unmatched: 5.

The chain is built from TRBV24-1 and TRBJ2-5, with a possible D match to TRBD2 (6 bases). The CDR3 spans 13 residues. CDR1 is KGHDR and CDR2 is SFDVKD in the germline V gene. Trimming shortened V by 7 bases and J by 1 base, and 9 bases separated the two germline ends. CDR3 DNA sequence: TGTGCCACCAGGGGGGGTCCCCAAGAGACCCAGTACTTC. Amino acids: CATRGGPQETQYF.

The CDR3 reads CASSQALTPGDRGEIYEQYF. In nucleotides, the CDR3 is TGCGCCAGCAGCCAAGCCTTAACACCGGGAGACAGGGGGGAAATCTACGAGCAGTACTTC. The chain links TRBV4-3 to TRBJ2-7; 9 bases map to TRBD1. Germline CDR1 and CDR2: LGHNA and YSLEER. V lost 1 base to trimming and J lost 3 bases; unmatched junction nucleotides: 19. The CDR3 length is 20 residues.

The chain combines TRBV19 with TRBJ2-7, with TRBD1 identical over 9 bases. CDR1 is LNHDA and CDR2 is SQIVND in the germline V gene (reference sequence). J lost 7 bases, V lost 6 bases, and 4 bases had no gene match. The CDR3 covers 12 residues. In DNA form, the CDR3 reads TGTGCCAGTAGAGGGACAGGGCGGGAGCAGTACTTC. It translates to CASRGTGREQYF.

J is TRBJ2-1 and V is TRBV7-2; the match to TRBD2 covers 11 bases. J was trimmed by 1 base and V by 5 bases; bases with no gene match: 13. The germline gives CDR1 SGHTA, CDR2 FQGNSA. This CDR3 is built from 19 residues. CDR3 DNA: TGTGCCAGCAGCCCCAGTCGAAGGACTAGCGGGCTTTCCTACAATGAGCAGTTCTTC. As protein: CASSPSRRTSGLSYNEQFF.

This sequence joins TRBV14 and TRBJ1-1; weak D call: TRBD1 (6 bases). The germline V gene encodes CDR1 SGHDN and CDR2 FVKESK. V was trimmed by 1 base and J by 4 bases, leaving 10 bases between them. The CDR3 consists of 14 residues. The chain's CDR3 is CASSQVSRGTEAFF. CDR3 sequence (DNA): TGTGCCAGCAGCCAAGTTAGCAGGGGCACTGAAGCTTTCTTT.

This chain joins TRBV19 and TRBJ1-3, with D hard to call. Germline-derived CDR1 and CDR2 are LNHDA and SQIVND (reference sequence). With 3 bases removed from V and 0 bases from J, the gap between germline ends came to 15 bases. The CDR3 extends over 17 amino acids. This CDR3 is CASSIGRRSYSGNTIYF. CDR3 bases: TGTGCCAGTAGTATTGGTAGAAGATCCTACTCTGGAAACACCATATATTTT.

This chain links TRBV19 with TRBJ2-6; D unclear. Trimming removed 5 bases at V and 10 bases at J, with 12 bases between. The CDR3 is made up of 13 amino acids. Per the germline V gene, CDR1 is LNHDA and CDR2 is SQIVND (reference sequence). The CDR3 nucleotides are TGTGCCAGTAGTTCCGTCGGAGAGAACGTCCTGACTTTC. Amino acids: CASSSVGENVLTF.

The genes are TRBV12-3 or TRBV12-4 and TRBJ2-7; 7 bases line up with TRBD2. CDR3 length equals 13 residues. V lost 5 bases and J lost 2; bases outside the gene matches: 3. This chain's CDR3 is CASSPGRAYEQYF. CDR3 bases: TGTGCCAGCAGTCCTGGGAGGGCCTACGAGCAGTACTTC.

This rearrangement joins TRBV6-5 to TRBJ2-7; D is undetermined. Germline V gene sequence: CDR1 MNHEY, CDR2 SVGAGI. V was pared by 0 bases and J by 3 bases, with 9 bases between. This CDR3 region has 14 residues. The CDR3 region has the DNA TGTGCCAGCAGTTACTCGATTTCCAGCTACGAGCAGTACTTC. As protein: CASSYSISSYEQYF.

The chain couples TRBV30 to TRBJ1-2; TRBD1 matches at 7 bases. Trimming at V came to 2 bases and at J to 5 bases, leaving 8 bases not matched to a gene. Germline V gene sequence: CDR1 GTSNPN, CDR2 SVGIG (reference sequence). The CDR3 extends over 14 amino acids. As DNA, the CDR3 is TGTGCCTGGAGTAGGGACAGTGGGGCTTATGGCTACACCTTC. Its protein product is CAWSRDSGAYGYTF.